This entry is about one T cell receptor beta chain. No cognate antigen has been identified for it. The sample holds no much larger clone one base away, and base qualities are not on file. The data were taken from a study of blood T cell repertoires in COVID-19 (dated by TCRdb to the early 2020s). With regard to the full study: Samples covering the acute and convalescent phases of COVID-19 were provided by collaborators in the United States, Italy and Spain. The prospective study material was composed of cDNA or gDNA derived from T cells, B-cell-depleted T cells, or PBMCs. Where available, HLA class I and class II types were obtained from metadata supplied by the sample provider rather than from assay-based typing. The repertoires were released in a freely available public database meant as a resource for research on the immune response to SARS-CoV-2. Subjects who had been exposed to COVID-19, were actively infected with it, or had recovered from it provided the deeply sampled blood TCRbeta repertoires that made up the dataset. Nearly every sample came with metadata listing a de-identified subject ID, COVID-19 status, age in years and sex. Samples came from the ongoing ImmuneRACE study (first 160 participants) plus 1,254 subjects from 6 global collaborators. Paper-wide results and their limitations: Clinical and demographic metadata were provided uncurated, with the amount varying by source and participant.

The immunoSEQ Assay, a bias-controlled multiplex PCR, was used to amplify TCRbeta CDR3 regions from genomic DNA. Per the original workflow: Nucleated cell counts per sample were estimated from amplification of reference gene primers within the assay. Sequence reads were collapsed and filtered to measure the absolute abundance of every unique TCRbeta CDR3 rearrangement. For each sample, productive Simpson clonality was calculated by taking the square root of Simpson's diversity index across productive rearrangements. Held by TCRdb, this immuneACCESS table contains in-frame sequences only and omits some clones. Under half of the omission traces to an unresolved V gene where checked; the cause of the rest is unknown. That table gives V, J and clone size, and the DNA gave D and trimming. Here the sample has roughly 130,000 clones; 70% to 80% occur a single time. The top ten constitute 16% of the sample.

From a lookup of the germline V gene (reference sequence), CDR1 and CDR2 are LNHDA and SQIVND. The CDR3 runs 14 residues from the cysteine to the phenylalanine. Just the 42-base CDR3 DNA is kept, in frame starting at base 1. At the junction V is shortened by 4 bases and J by 7 bases; bases outside the gene matches: 1. Whole blood was collected in K2EDTA tubes by collaborating institutions according to the institutions' own protocols. For TCRbeta analysis, collaborator samples were shipped as frozen whole blood, as isolated PBMCs, or as DNA extracted from either sample type. The receptor was isolated from a man in his fifties or sixties with acute or convalescent COVID-19. The chain is assembled from TRBV19 and TRBJ1-6; 10 bases in the junction line up with TRBD1. The sample consisted of peripheral blood. The CDR3 reads as follows: CASSRTGGNSPLHF. The DNA reads as follows: TGTGCCAGTAGTAGGACAGGGGGAAATTCACCCCTCCACTTT.